The clone carrying this T cell receptor (beta chain) has more than one count but fewer than ten. This entry comes from a study of T cell repertoires in cytomegalovirus infection. Background on the study: An indication of both CMV infection and matching HLA type came from public TCR beta signatures.

TCRdb called the reads again in MiXCR, with one record for every CDR3 protein. The repertoire includes 250,000 to 300,000 distinct CDR3 sequences, roughly an eighth of them detected once, and roughly 8.9% sits in the top ten. Trimming took 7 bases from V and 3 from J, leaving 9 bases between them. The CDR3 loop spans 11 amino acids. The germline V gene has CDR1 DFQATT and CDR2 SNEGSKA (reference sequence). The chain joins TRBV20-1 to TRBJ1-1; D remains unclear. The source is a human donor in good health (CMV status not recorded). Some clones in this sample may be carry-over from other donors' samples. Sequencing was carried out using PBMCs. The chain's CDR3 is CSGGGDTEAFF. As DNA, the CDR3 is TGCAGTGGGGGAGGAGACACTGAAGCTTTCTTT.